A single sample is the source of the 25 T cell receptor beta chains below, sequenced in a study of T cell responses to AZD1222 COVID-19 vaccine. Profiled with immunoSEQ multiplex PCR; TCRdb holds only in-frame clones, not every one. The sample gives about 97,000 clones, about 89% of which show up once; roughly 7.7% is in the top ten. The source material was peripheral blood, sampled on day 0 of AZD1222 vaccination. These receptors were obtained from an adult in good health.

This clone has only one observation. The chain uses TRBV28 and TRBJ2-7; 7 nucleotides align to TRBD1. Germline V gene data show CDR1 as MDHEN and CDR2 as SYDVKM. CDR3 length: 13 amino acids. The junction had 2 bases not matched to a gene; V was cut back by 3 bases and J by 3 bases. The CDR3 region is CASSLGQIYEQYF. The CDR3 nucleotides read TGTGCCAGCAGTTTGGGACAGATCTACGAGCAGTACTTC. The full variable domain, in which reference TRBV28 and TRBJ2-7 provide the parts outside the CDR3, is DVKVTQSSRYLVKRTGEKVFLECVQDMDHENMFWYRQDPGLGLRLIYFSYDVKMKEKGDIPEGYSVSREKKERFSLILESASTNQTSMYLCASSLGQIYEQYFGPGTRLTVT.

The chain recombines TRBV5-5 with TRBJ1-2; 7 bases are shared with TRBD1. CDR3 size: 16 residues. From germline, CDR1 is SGHKS and CDR2 YYEKEE (reference sequence). The ends lost 0 bases at V and 4 bases at J; junction bases unmatched: 9. In nucleotides, the CDR3 is TGTGCCAGCAGCTTGGCCGGGACAGATAATTTCTATGGCTACACCTTC. It is translated as CASSLAGTDNFYGYTF.

The CDR3 protein is CSVGGGYGYTF. CDR3 DNA: TGCAGCGTTGGAGGGGGCTATGGCTACACCTTC. V is TRBV29-1 and J is TRBJ1-2; D might be TRBD1 (6 bases). Trimming pared 4 bases from V and 4 bases from J, leaving 7 bases between. The CDR3 length is 11 residues. Germline V gene lookup returns CDR1 SQVTM and CDR2 ANQGSEA.

This chain joins TRBV7-9 and TRBJ2-3; no clear D. V shed 6 bases and J shed 4 bases, with 11 bases lying between them. The CDR3 is made up of 13 amino acids. The germline CDR1 and CDR2 sequences are SEHNR and FQNEAQ (reference sequence). This CDR3 is CASSWAGPDTQYF. The CDR3 coding sequence is TGTGCCAGCAGTTGGGCCGGACCAGATACGCAGTATTTT.

This chain connects TRBV7-9 to TRBJ1-2, with D perhaps TRBD1 (5 bases). V was clipped by 3 bases and J by 3 bases, with 11 bases between them. This CDR3 is 14 amino acids long. Germline CDR1 reads SEHNR; CDR2 reads FQNEAQ (reference sequence). The CDR3 DNA follows: TGTGCCAGCAGCTTTTGGGGGGAAGACTATGGCTACACCTTC. This encodes CASSFWGEDYGYTF.

The chain carries TRBV4-3 and TRBJ1-2; D perhaps matches TRBD1 (5 bases). V shed 1 base and J shed 8 bases, with 11 bases lying between them. In germline, CDR1 is LGHNA, CDR2 YSLEER. This CDR3 region has 13 residues. The CDR3 here is CASSQGQGEGYTF. CDR3 nucleotides: TGCGCCAGCAGCCAAGGTCAGGGTGAAGGCTACACCTTC.

The chain joins TRBV7-3 to TRBJ2-2; D unclear. The germline CDR1 and CDR2 sequences are SGHTA and FQGTGA. V lost 4 bases, J lost 2 bases, and 8 bases lay in between. The CDR3 loop spans 14 amino acids. CDR3 nucleotides: TGTGCCAGCAGCTCCGGCGGAAACACCGGGGAGCTGTTTTTT. As protein: CASSSGGNTGELFF.

The V call is TRBV5-1, the J call TRBJ2-2; D call uncertain. The CDR3 consists of 13 residues. V was clipped by 5 bases and J by 4 bases, with 9 bases between them. Looked up from germline, CDR1 is SGHRS and CDR2 is YFSETQ. CDR3 in amino acids: CASRPDPTGELFF. CDR3 sequence (DNA): TGCGCCAGCAGACCCGACCCCACCGGGGAGCTGTTTTTT.

This clone has just one count. The genes are TRBV19 and TRBJ1-3, with D possibly matching TRBD1 (6 bases). The germline CDR1 and CDR2 sequences are LNHDA and SQIVND (reference sequence). Trimming cost V 4 bases and J 0 bases, with 10 bases left between them. The CDR3 consists of 15 residues. The CDR3: CASSTGHSSGNTIYF. CDR3 sequence (DNA): TGTGCCAGTAGTACGGGACATTCCTCTGGAAACACCATATATTTT.

CDR3 amino acids: CASSPDSPIQYF. Here the CDR3 DNA reads TGTGCCAGCAGTCCCGACAGCCCCATTCAGTACTTC. This chain connects TRBV12-3 or TRBV12-4 to TRBJ2-4; D may be TRBD1 (5 bases). The V gene lost 5 bases and the J gene lost 9 bases, with 11 bases spanning the gap. The CDR3 consists of 12 residues.

The chain has TRBV5-4 and TRBJ2-1; TRBD2 aligns across 8 bases. V lost 4 bases and J lost 6; bases outside the gene matches: 6. This CDR3 spans 14 amino acids. Germline V gene lookup returns CDR1 SGHNT and CDR2 YYREEE (reference sequence). CDR3 protein: CASSLAGGINEQFF. Here the CDR3 DNA reads TGTGCCAGCAGCCTGGCGGGGGGCATCAATGAGCAGTTCTTC.

V is TRBV4-2 and J is TRBJ2-5; D is ambiguous. The CDR3 totals 14 residues. Per germline, CDR1 LGHNA and CDR2 YNFKEQ. V was cut by 0 bases and J by 4 bases, with 9 bases left in between. CDR3 sequence (DNA): TGTGCCAGCAGCCAAGATCTCCTAGGAGAGACCCAGTACTTC. Protein: CASSQDLLGETQYF.

The V call is TRBV7-2, the J call TRBJ1-5; D remains ambiguous. The CDR3 contains 12 residues. The V end was cut by 4 bases, the J end by 5 bases, with 6 bases between. CDR1 SGHTA and CDR2 FQGNSA come from the germline V gene. The CDR3 loop reads CASSSYYQPQHF. Here the CDR3 DNA reads TGTGCCAGCAGCTCTTACTATCAGCCCCAGCATTTT.

V is TRBV5-1 and J is TRBJ2-5; D possibly corresponds to TRBD1 (6 bases). CDR3 length equals 14 residues. In germline, CDR1 is SGHRS, CDR2 YFSETQ. Trimming left V 2 bases short and J 1 base short, with 9 bases between. The CDR3 bases are TGCGCCAGCAGCTTAGCAGGGGTCCAAGAGACCCAGTACTTC. It codes for CASSLAGVQETQYF.

V gene TRBV6-5 combines with J gene TRBJ2-3, with 7 nucleotides matching TRBD1. This CDR3 has 13 residues. Trimming cost V 5 bases and J 8 bases; bases outside gene matches: 7. Germline V lookup: CDR1 MNHEY, CDR2 SVGAGI. The CDR3 DNA follows: TGTGCCAGCAGTCCCCGGACAGGTTTTACGCAGTATTTT. Protein: CASSPRTGFTQYF.

This chain links TRBV12-3 or TRBV12-4 with TRBJ1-1, with a weak D call TRBD1 (6 bases). The ends were cut back, 3 bases at V and 6 bases at J, with 11 bases in the middle. CDR3 length: 13 amino acids. CDR3 nucleotides: TGTGCCAGCAGTTTTGAGGGGGTGGCTGAAGCTTTCTTT. This sequence encodes CASSFEGVAEAFF.

The J gene is TRBJ1-5, the V gene TRBV6-5; TRBD1 might be the D (5 bases). V lost 7 bases and J 0 bases, leaving 13 bases between the germline ends. The CDR3 is 15 amino acids. CDR1 is MNHEY and CDR2 is SVGAGI in the germline V gene. In nucleotides, the CDR3 is TGTGCCAGCATGAGACAGATCTATAGCAATCAGCCCCAGCATTTT. As protein: CASMRQIYSNQPQHF.

The rearrangement links TRBV27 to TRBJ2-7, with unresolved D. There are 13 residues in the CDR3. Trimming cost V 3 bases and J 4 bases, with 10 bases left between them. Germline V gene lookup returns CDR1 MNHEY and CDR2 SMNVEV (reference sequence). CDR3 sequence (DNA): TGTGCCAGCAGTTTCAACTCGCAGTACGAGCAGTACTTC. As protein: CASSFNSQYEQYF.

V is TRBV11-2 and J is TRBJ1-1; the match to TRBD1 covers 7 bases. Germline V gene lookup returns CDR1 SGHAT and CDR2 FQNNGV. The junction had 4 bases not matched to a gene; V was cut back by 5 bases and J by 1 base. This CDR3 is built from 14 residues. CDR3 in amino acids: CASSQTGRNTEAFF. The CDR3 DNA is TGTGCCAGCAGCCAGACAGGGAGGAACACTGAAGCTTTCTTT.

The count of this clone is one. This sequence joins TRBV13 and TRBJ1-5; D gene uncertain. Germline-derived CDR1 and CDR2 are PRHDT and FYEKMQ (reference sequence). The CDR3 is made up of 15 amino acids. With 5 bases removed from V and 5 bases from J, the gap between germline ends came to 16 bases. CDR3 DNA sequence: TGTGCCAGCAGCCAAGGACCCGAACAATATCAGCCCCAGCATTTT. Its translation is CASSQGPEQYQPQHF.

The chain recombines TRBV5-4 with TRBJ1-2, with 10 bases aligning to TRBD1. The germline V gene encodes CDR1 SGHNT and CDR2 YYREEE (reference sequence). The ends lost 0 bases at V and 2 bases at J; junction bases unmatched: 7. CDR3 length: 17 amino acids. The CDR3 bases are TGTGCCAGCAGCTTGGCATTTAGGACAGGGGGAAACTATGGCTACACCTTC. This encodes CASSLAFRTGGNYGYTF.

The chain has TRBV6-6 and TRBJ2-4; D call uncertain. V lost 0 bases and J 0 bases, leaving 6 bases between the germline ends. CDR1 is MNHNY and CDR2 is SVGAGI in the germline V gene (reference sequence). The CDR3 is made up of 15 amino acids. CDR3 amino acids: CASSYSPGAKNIQYF. CDR3 nucleotide sequence: TGTGCCAGCAGTTACTCACCGGGAGCCAAAAACATTCAGTACTTC.

J is TRBJ2-3 and V is TRBV14; a weak D match, TRBD2 (5 bases). V was pared by 0 bases and J by 5 bases, with 15 bases between. The CDR3 extends over 16 amino acids. Germline V gene sequence: CDR1 SGHDN, CDR2 FVKESK. CDR3 loop: CASSQEERAWGDTQYF. The CDR3 bases are TGTGCCAGCAGCCAAGAAGAGAGGGCCTGGGGAGATACGCAGTATTTT.

V usage is TRBV5-1 and J usage is TRBJ1-2; unclear D gene. Per the germline V gene, CDR1 is SGHRS and CDR2 is YFSETQ. V was trimmed by 5 bases and J by 4 bases, leaving 9 bases between them. There are 12 residues in the CDR3. CDR3 coding DNA: TGCGCCAGCAGTCCTCACAGCTATGGCTACACCTTC. It specifies CASSPHSYGYTF.

The genes are TRBV5-8 and TRBJ1-5; 12 nucleotides align to TRBD1. After removal of 4 bases from V and 6 bases from J, the junction contained 8 bases not matched to a gene. The CDR3 loop spans 16 amino acids. From germline, CDR1 is SGHTS and CDR2 YDEGEE. CDR3 nucleotide sequence: TGTGCCAGCAGCCACGGGACAGGGGGCGCGGGTCAGCCCCAGCATTTT. It encodes CASSHGTGGAGQPQHF.